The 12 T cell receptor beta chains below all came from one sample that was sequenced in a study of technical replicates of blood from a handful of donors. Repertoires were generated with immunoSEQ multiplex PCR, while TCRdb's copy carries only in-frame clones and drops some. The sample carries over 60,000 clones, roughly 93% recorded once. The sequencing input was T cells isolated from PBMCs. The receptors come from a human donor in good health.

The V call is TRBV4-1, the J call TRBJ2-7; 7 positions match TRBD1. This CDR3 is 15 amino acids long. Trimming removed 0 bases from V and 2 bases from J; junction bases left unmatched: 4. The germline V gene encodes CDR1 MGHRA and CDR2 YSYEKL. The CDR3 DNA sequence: TGCGCCAGCAGCCAAGAGGGACAGTCTCCCTACGAGCAGTACTTC. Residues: CASSQEGQSPYEQYF.

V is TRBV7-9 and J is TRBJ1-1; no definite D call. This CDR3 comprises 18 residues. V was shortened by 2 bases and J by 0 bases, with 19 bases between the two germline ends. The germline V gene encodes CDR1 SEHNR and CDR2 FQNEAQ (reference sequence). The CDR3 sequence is CASSLRRELGRLNTEAFF. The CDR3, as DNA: TGTGCCAGCAGCTTAAGGCGGGAGTTAGGACGGCTGAACACTGAAGCTTTCTTT.

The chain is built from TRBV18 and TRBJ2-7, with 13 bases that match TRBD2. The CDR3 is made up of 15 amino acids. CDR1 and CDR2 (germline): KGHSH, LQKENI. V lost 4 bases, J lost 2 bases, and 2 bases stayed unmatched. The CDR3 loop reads CASSLGLAGTYEQYF. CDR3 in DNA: TGTGCCAGCTCACTGGGACTAGCGGGGACCTACGAGCAGTACTTC.

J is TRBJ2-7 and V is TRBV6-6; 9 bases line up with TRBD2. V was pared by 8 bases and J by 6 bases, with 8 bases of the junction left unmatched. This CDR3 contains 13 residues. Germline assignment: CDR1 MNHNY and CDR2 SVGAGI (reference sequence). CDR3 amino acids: CASSAGGPSEQYF. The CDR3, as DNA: TGTGCCAGCTCCGCGGGGGGGCCGTCCGAGCAGTACTTC.

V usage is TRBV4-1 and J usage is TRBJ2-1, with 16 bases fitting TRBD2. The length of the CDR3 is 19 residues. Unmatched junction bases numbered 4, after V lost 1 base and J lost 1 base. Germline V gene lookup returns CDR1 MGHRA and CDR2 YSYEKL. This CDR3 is CASSQGGTSGGASYNEQFF. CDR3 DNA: TGCGCCAGCAGCCAAGGGGGGACTAGCGGGGGGGCGTCCTACAATGAGCAGTTCTTC.

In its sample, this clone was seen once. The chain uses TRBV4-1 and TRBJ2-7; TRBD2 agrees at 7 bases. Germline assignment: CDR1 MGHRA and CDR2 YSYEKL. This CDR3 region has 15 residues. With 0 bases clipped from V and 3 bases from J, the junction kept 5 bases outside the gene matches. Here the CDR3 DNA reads TGCGCCAGCAGCCAAGACAAGCGGGGCTACTACGAGCAGTACTTC. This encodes CASSQDKRGYYEQYF.

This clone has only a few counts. CDR3 DNA sequence: TGTGCCAGCAGCCCCTCCCAGGGGGGAAACACTGAAGCTTTCTTT. As protein: CASSPSQGGNTEAFF. The chain joins TRBV7-9 to TRBJ1-1; 7 bases map to TRBD1. Germline V gene data show CDR1 as SEHNR and CDR2 as FQNEAQ (reference sequence). The V gene end was trimmed by 5 bases and the J gene end by 2 bases; junction bases not matched to a gene: 8. There are 15 residues in the CDR3.

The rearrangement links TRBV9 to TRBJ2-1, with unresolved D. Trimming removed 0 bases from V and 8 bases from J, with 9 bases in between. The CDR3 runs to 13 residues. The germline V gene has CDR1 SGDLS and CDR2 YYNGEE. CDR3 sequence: CASSVVSADEQFF. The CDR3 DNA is TGTGCCAGCAGCGTAGTCAGTGCGGATGAGCAGTTCTTC.

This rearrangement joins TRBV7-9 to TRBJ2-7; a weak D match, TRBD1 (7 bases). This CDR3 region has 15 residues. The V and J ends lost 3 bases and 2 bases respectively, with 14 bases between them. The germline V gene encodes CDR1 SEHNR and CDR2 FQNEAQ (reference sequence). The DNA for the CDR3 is TGTGCCAGCAGCTTCGGATCAGGGGGGCCCTACGAGCAGTACTTC. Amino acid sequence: CASSFGSGGPYEQYF.

This chain's CDR3 is CASSYSAGSTYEQYF. DNA of the CDR3: TGTGCCAGCAGTTACTCAGCCGGGAGCACCTACGAGCAGTACTTC. The chain employs TRBV6-5 and TRBJ2-7; possible D gene TRBD2, 6 bases. The V gene lost 0 bases and the J gene lost 2 bases, with 11 bases spanning the gap. Germline CDR1 MNHEY, CDR2 SVGAGI. The CDR3 runs 15 residues.

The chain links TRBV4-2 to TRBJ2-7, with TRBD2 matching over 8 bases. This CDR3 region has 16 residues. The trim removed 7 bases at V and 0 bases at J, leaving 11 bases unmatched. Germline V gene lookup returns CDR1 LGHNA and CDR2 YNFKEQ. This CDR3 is CASTPNSGEVSYEQYF. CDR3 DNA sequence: TGTGCCAGCACCCCAAATAGCGGGGAGGTCTCCTACGAGCAGTACTTC.

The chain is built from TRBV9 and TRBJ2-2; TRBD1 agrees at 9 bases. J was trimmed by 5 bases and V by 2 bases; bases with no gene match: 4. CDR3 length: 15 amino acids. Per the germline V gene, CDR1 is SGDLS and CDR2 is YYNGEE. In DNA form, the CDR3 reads TGTGCCAGCAGCGTTAGGACAGGGGTAACCGGGGAGCTGTTTTTT. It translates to CASSVRTGVTGELFF.